A selection of T cell receptor beta chains follows, all from one sample in a study of a mutant IDH1 vaccine in newly diagnosed glioma. The protocol was immunoSEQ multiplex PCR, while the TCRdb copy is restricted to in-frame clones and leaves out a portion. The repertoire holds approximately 61,000 clones, with 80% to 90% as singletons. Antigen specificity for these receptors is unknown. The input for sequencing was PBMCs, taken from a glioma patient whose treatment included an IDH1 peptide vaccine. The receptors shown here come from a man aged 35-49 years with glioma. Both conserved end residues are part of each CDR3. A D gene is named only where the DNA matches it firmly. Some rows mark clone size as missing; the rest say once, few, many or name a class of expanded clone.

TRBV5-1	NA	once	TRBJ2-7	CASSFLDGAYEQYF	TGCGCCAGCAGCTTCCTGGACGGAGCCTACGAGCAGTACTTC
TRBV19	NA	NA	TRBJ1-2	CASRYRENYGYTF	TGTGCCAGTAGATACCGGGAGAACTATGGCTACACCTTC
TRBV10-3	NA	NA	TRBJ2-1	CAISPIYNEQFF	TGTGCCATCAGCCCGATCTACAATGAGCAGTTCTTC
TRBV5-1	TRBD1	NA	TRBJ1-3	CASSPGQGNGNTIYF	TGCGCCAGCAGCCCGGGACAGGGGAATGGAAACACCATATATTTT
TRBV11-2	TRBD1	NA	TRBJ2-7	CASSLGGTGGKSYEQYF	TGTGCCAGCAGCTTAGGGGGAACAGGGGGTAAGTCCTACGAGCAGTACTTC
TRBV19	NA	few	TRBJ1-6	CATGGSSPLHF	TGTGCCACCGGGGGAAGTTCACCCCTCCACTTT
TRBV5-4	TRBD1	few	TRBJ1-1	CASSLWTGVTEAFF	TGTGCCAGCAGCTTGTGGACAGGGGTCACTGAAGCTTTCTTT
TRBV15	NA	NA	TRBJ2-7	CATSRDLLRAGSYEQYF	TGTGCCACCAGCAGAGATCTCTTGAGGGCCGGAAGCTACGAGCAGTACTTC
TRBV5-1	TRBD2	NA	TRBJ2-3	CASSSGLAGGKHSTDTQYF	TGCGCCAGCAGCTCGGGACTAGCGGGGGGTAAACATAGCACAGATACGCAGTATTTT
TRBV10-3	NA	NA	TRBJ2-7	CAISPLRDGEQYF	TGTGCCATCAGTCCCCTGCGGGATGGCGAGCAGTACTTC
TRBV6-5	NA	NA	TRBJ2-7	CASARGSYEQYF	TGTGCCAGCGCTCGTGGCTCCTACGAGCAGTACTTC
TRBV7-9	NA	few	TRBJ1-6	CASSSEGAGNSPLHF	TGTGCCAGCAGCTCCGAAGGGGCGGGTAATTCACCCCTCCACTTT
TRBV7-9	NA	once	TRBJ2-1	CASSLAGGLVSNEQFF	TGTGCCAGCAGCTTAGCGGGGGGCCTCGTTTCCAATGAGCAGTTCTTC
TRBV4-2	NA	NA	TRBJ2-5	CASSHQNRENQETQYF	TGTGCCAGCAGCCACCAAAACCGGGAGAACCAAGAGACCCAGTACTTC
TRBV7-9	NA	few	TRBJ1-1	CASSLEEAFF	TGTGCCAGCAGCTTGGAAGAAGCTTTCTTT
TRBV5-4	NA	NA	TRBJ2-3	CASSLLGVPTDTQYF	TGTGCCAGCAGCTTGTTAGGGGTCCCCACAGATACGCAGTATTTT
TRBV25-1	NA	few	TRBJ1-1	CASTLGGLNTEAFF	TGTGCCAGCACCCTTGGGGGTCTGAACACTGAAGCTTTCTTT
TRBV7-2	NA	few	TRBJ2-7	CASSGRQGIYEQYF	TGTGCCAGCAGCGGACGGCAGGGAATCTACGAGCAGTACTTC
TRBV2	NA	NA	TRBJ2-1	CANNLEGTPLFF	TGTGCCAACAACCTGGAGGGGACCCCTTTGTTCTTC
TRBV5-4	NA	NA	TRBJ2-2	CASSLSRGHGELFF	TGTGCCAGCAGCTTAAGCAGGGGACACGGGGAGCTGTTTTTT
TRBV19	NA	NA	TRBJ2-7	CASTEGRAAYEQYF	TGTGCCAGTACCGAAGGCAGGGCCGCCTACGAGCAGTACTTC
TRBV4-3	NA	NA	TRBJ1-4	CASSQDGAASNEKLFF	TGCGCCAGCAGCCAAGATGGCGCAGCTAGTAATGAAAAACTGTTTTTT
TRBV19	TRBD2	NA	TRBJ2-2	CASRRLAIQNTGELFF	TGTGCCAGTAGGCGACTAGCGATTCAGAACACCGGGGAGCTGTTTTTT
TRBV4-2	TRBD1	few	TRBJ2-7	CASSQDLSGQGSREQYF	TGTGCCAGCAGCCAAGACCTCTCCGGACAGGGGAGTCGCGAGCAGTACTTC
TRBV27	TRBD1	NA	TRBJ2-3	CASSGGQGRGDTQYF	TGTGCCAGCAGTGGTGGACAGGGCCGAGGAGATACGCAGTATTTT
TRBV19	TRBD1	NA	TRBJ1-1	CASSPRGNTGAFF	TGTGCCAGTAGCCCCAGGGGGAACACTGGAGCTTTCTTT
TRBV15	TRBD1	NA	TRBJ2-6	CATNSPGQGPSGANVLTF	TGTGCCACCAATTCACCGGGACAGGGACCCTCTGGGGCCAACGTCCTGACTTTC
TRBV6-4	NA	NA	TRBJ1-1	CASSDFAGWNTEAFF	TGTGCCAGCAGTGACTTTGCAGGGTGGAACACTGAAGCTTTCTTT
TRBV30	NA	NA	TRBJ1-2	CAWGRGDGYTF	TGTGCCTGGGGGCGGGGGGATGGCTACACCTTC
TRBV4-2	NA	NA	TRBJ1-1	CASSYRPVGTEAFF	TGTGCCAGCAGCTACAGGCCGGTTGGAACTGAAGCTTTCTTT
TRBV5-1	NA	NA	TRBJ2-7	CASSLGLFGSYEQYF	TGCGCCAGCAGCTTGGGACTCTTCGGCTCCTACGAGCAGTACTTC
TRBV2	NA	NA	TRBJ2-4	CASSVTTLAKNIQYF	TGTGCCAGCAGTGTGACCACCCTAGCCAAAAACATTCAGTACTTC
TRBV6-6	NA	once	TRBJ2-1	CASSSAGRTHNEQFF	TGTGCCAGCAGTTCCGCCGGACGGACTCACAATGAGCAGTTCTTC
TRBV6-5	NA	once	TRBJ2-7	CASSYGSQQYF	TGTGCCAGCAGTTACGGGTCGCAGCAGTACTTC
TRBV5-1	NA	NA	TRBJ2-2	CASSLAEGTKGTGELFF	TGCGCCAGCAGCTTGGCCGAAGGGACGAAAGGGACCGGGGAGCTGTTTTTT
TRBV5-4	NA	NA	TRBJ2-5	CASAEVEVVGQETQYF	TGTGCCAGCGCAGAAGTTGAGGTAGTTGGCCAAGAGACCCAGTACTTC
TRBV20-1	NA	NA	TRBJ2-7	CSASRSYEQYF	TGCAGTGCTAGTAGGAGCTACGAGCAGTACTTC
TRBV5-4	NA	NA	TRBJ1-5	CASSLDGDQPQHF	TGTGCCAGCAGCTTGGACGGCGATCAGCCCCAGCATTTT
TRBV4-3	NA	NA	TRBJ2-1	CASSQDETAPSDEQFF	TGCGCCAGCAGCCAAGATGAGACTGCCCCAAGCGATGAGCAGTTCTTC
TRBV5-1	NA	once	TRBJ2-3	CATRQQGSTDTQYF	TGCGCCACACGACAGCAGGGGAGCACAGATACGCAGTATTTT
TRBV6-5	TRBD1	NA	TRBJ1-3	CASRIQGAGNTIYF	TGTGCCAGCAGAATTCAGGGGGCGGGAAACACCATATATTTT
TRBV4-3	NA	NA	TRBJ2-5	CASSQDIRSETQYF	TGCGCCAGCAGCCAAGATATTAGGTCAGAGACCCAGTACTTC
TRBV18	NA	NA	TRBJ1-3	CASSPGRRRSGNTIYF	TGTGCCAGCTCACCTGGTCGCCGGAGATCTGGAAACACCATATATTTT
TRBV29-1	NA	few	TRBJ1-1	CSVVTDRTNTEAFF	TGCAGCGTCGTGACAGACCGGACGAATACTGAAGCTTTCTTT
TRBV6-6	TRBD2	NA	TRBJ2-1	CASYGGSSYNEQFF	TGTGCCAGCTACGGGGGGAGCTCCTACAATGAGCAGTTCTTC
TRBV18	NA	NA	TRBJ2-7	CASSPEQGGSYEQYF	TGTGCCAGCTCACCAGAACAGGGGGGGTCCTACGAGCAGTACTTC
TRBV7-8	NA	NA	TRBJ1-1	CASSLKRQLNTEAFF	TGTGCCAGCAGCTTAAAAAGACAATTGAACACTGAAGCTTTCTTT
TRBV19	TRBD1	NA	TRBJ2-7	CASSTYGTGNEQYF	TGTGCCAGTAGTACCTACGGGACAGGGAACGAGCAGTACTTC
TRBV18	TRBD1	NA	TRBJ1-3	CASSRTGSGNTIYF	TGTGCCAGCTCACGGACAGGCTCTGGAAACACCATATATTTT
TRBV18	TRBD1	NA	TRBJ1-2	CASSDRGGYTF	TGTGCCAGCTCGGACAGGGGAGGCTACACCTTC
TRBV6-1	NA	NA	TRBJ2-5	CASRGASVNQETQYF	TGTGCCAGCAGAGGGGCTAGCGTTAACCAAGAGACCCAGTACTTC
TRBV5-8	TRBD2	NA	TRBJ2-4	CASSSLAGVDIQYF	TGTGCCAGCAGCTCTCTAGCGGGGGTTGACATTCAGTACTTC
TRBV2	NA	NA	TRBJ1-1	CASRTDPWGTEAFF	TGTGCCAGCAGGACGGACCCCTGGGGCACTGAAGCTTTCTTT
TRBV6-1	NA	few	TRBJ2-3	CASSEAIGRSDTQYF	TGTGCCAGCAGTGAAGCGATTGGGAGGTCAGATACGCAGTATTTT
TRBV6-5	NA	NA	TRBJ2-7	CASKEGPTYEQYF	TGTGCCAGCAAAGAGGGGCCAACCTACGAGCAGTACTTC